The rows below give T cell receptor beta chains drawn from one sample of a study of low-dose radiotherapy and immunotherapy resistance in tumors. TCRdb called the reads again in MiXCR, with one record for every CDR3 protein. This sample has about 39,000 distinct CDR3 sequences, with roughly 30% found just once. Source: PBMCs, taken before treatment. The receptors stem from a male donor with gallbladder cancer. CDR3s include the opening cysteine and the closing phenylalanine or tryptophan. The D gene is left open where the match is weak. Clone size is shown for a subset of rows, as once, few, many or a class of expanded clone.

j_call: TRBJ2-2; d_call: TRBD1; clone_size: many; v_call: TRBV19; cdr3_nt: TGTGCCAGTAGTATTTCACAGGGGAGGAACACCGGGGAGCTGTTTTTT; cdr3_aa: CASSISQGRNTGELFF
j_call: TRBJ1-5; d_call: .; clone_size: many; v_call: TRBV28; cdr3_nt: TGTGCCAGCAAAAGCGGCAATCAGCCCCAGCATTTT; cdr3_aa: CASKSGNQPQHF
j_call: TRBJ2-7; d_call: .; clone_size: .; v_call: TRBV2; cdr3_nt: TGTGCCAGCGGGAGGACCCCCTACAAGCAGTACTTC; cdr3_aa: CASGRTPYKQYF
j_call: TRBJ2-5; d_call: .; clone_size: many; v_call: TRBV19; cdr3_nt: TGTGCCAGTAGTGCCCCAGGGATTTGGACCCAGTACTTC; cdr3_aa: CASSAPGIWTQYF
j_call: TRBJ1-1; d_call: TRBD1; clone_size: once; v_call: TRBV5-1; cdr3_nt: TGCGCCAGCAGCTTGGCACAGGGGGCCGGAACTGAAGCTTTCTTT; cdr3_aa: CASSLAQGAGTEAFF
j_call: TRBJ2-7; d_call: .; clone_size: many; v_call: TRBV7-2; cdr3_nt: TGTGCCAGCAGCGTTAGCTACGAGCAGTACTTC; cdr3_aa: CASSVSYEQYF
j_call: TRBJ1-3; d_call: TRBD1; clone_size: .; v_call: TRBV5-1; cdr3_nt: TGCGCCAGCAGCTTGGAGGGGACAGCCTCTGGAAACACCATATATTTT; cdr3_aa: CASSLEGTASGNTIYF
j_call: TRBJ2-2; d_call: .; clone_size: .; v_call: TRBV9; cdr3_nt: TGTGCCAGCAGCGTAGATTGGAGGGGCACCGGGGAGCTGTTTTTT; cdr3_aa: CASSVDWRGTGELFF
j_call: TRBJ2-3; d_call: .; clone_size: many; v_call: TRBV4-1; cdr3_nt: TGCGCCAGCAGCCTTATTGGAGGGTATGGCACAGATACGCAGTATTTT; cdr3_aa: CASSLIGGYGTDTQYF
j_call: TRBJ1-6; d_call: TRBD1; clone_size: many; v_call: TRBV27; cdr3_nt: TGTGCCAGCAGCGGAGGGGACAGGGGAAATTCACCCCTCCACTTT; cdr3_aa: CASSGGDRGNSPLHF
j_call: TRBJ2-5; d_call: TRBD2; clone_size: .; v_call: TRBV9; cdr3_nt: TGTGCCAGCAGCGTAGGTTCGGGACTAGATTTGGAGACCCAGTACTTC; cdr3_aa: CASSVGSGLDLETQYF
j_call: TRBJ2-2; d_call: .; clone_size: many; v_call: TRBV6-8; cdr3_nt: TGTGCCAGCACCGACCCAGTCGGGGAGCTGTTTTTT; cdr3_aa: CASTDPVGELFF
j_call: TRBJ2-7; d_call: .; clone_size: .; v_call: TRBV5-1; cdr3_nt: TGCGCCAGCAGCTTGGTAACTTCCTACGAGCAGTACTTC; cdr3_aa: CASSLVTSYEQYF
j_call: TRBJ2-1; d_call: TRBD2; clone_size: few; v_call: TRBV11-2; cdr3_nt: TGTGCCAGCAGCCCTGACGGGGGGACTGTCTACAATGAGCAGTTCTTC; cdr3_aa: CASSPDGGTVYNEQFF
j_call: TRBJ1-5; d_call: TRBD1; clone_size: few; v_call: TRBV20-1; cdr3_nt: TGCAGTGCCGGAAGGGGGCCTCCCAATCAGCCCCAGCATTTT; cdr3_aa: CSAGRGPPNQPQHF
j_call: TRBJ2-1; d_call: .; clone_size: few; v_call: TRBV19; cdr3_nt: TGTGCCAGTAGTGACTGGGGCGGTACGAAAGTCAGTGAGCAGTTCTTC; cdr3_aa: CASSDWGGTKVSEQFF
j_call: TRBJ2-2; d_call: TRBD2; clone_size: .; v_call: TRBV3-1; cdr3_nt: TGTGCCAGCAGCCAATTTGTCCGGAGCGGGGGGAACACCGGGGAGCTGTTTTTT; cdr3_aa: CASSQFVRSGGNTGELFF
j_call: TRBJ2-7; d_call: TRBD1; clone_size: medium-sized; v_call: TRBV28; cdr3_nt: TGTGCCAGCAGTCACGACAGGGCCCACGAGCAGTACTTC; cdr3_aa: CASSHDRAHEQYF
j_call: TRBJ1-2; d_call: .; clone_size: .; v_call: TRBV20-1; cdr3_nt: TGCAGTGCTACCAAGCAGACCAACTATGGCTACACCTTC; cdr3_aa: CSATKQTNYGYTF
j_call: TRBJ2-2; d_call: .; clone_size: .; v_call: TRBV5-5; cdr3_nt: TGTGCCAGCAGTGGGGGGCTGGGAAACACCGGGGAGCTGTTTTTT; cdr3_aa: CASSGGLGNTGELFF
j_call: TRBJ2-4; d_call: TRBD2; clone_size: .; v_call: TRBV20-1; cdr3_nt: TGCAGTGCTCGAACGGGACTAGCGGAAAACATTCAGTACTTC; cdr3_aa: CSARTGLAENIQYF
j_call: TRBJ2-1; d_call: .; clone_size: many; v_call: TRBV10-1; cdr3_nt: TGCGCCAGCAGTGAGGACACATACAATGAGCAGTTCTTC; cdr3_aa: CASSEDTYNEQFF
j_call: TRBJ2-1; d_call: TRBD2; clone_size: medium-sized; v_call: TRBV18; cdr3_nt: TGTGCCAGCTCACCTCTAGCGGGGGCCAGCTCCTACAATGAGCAGTTCTTC; cdr3_aa: CASSPLAGASSYNEQFF
j_call: TRBJ1-2; d_call: TRBD1; clone_size: .; v_call: TRBV19; cdr3_nt: TGTGCCAGTGCAGGGGGGGCCGTCGGCGGCTACACCTTC; cdr3_aa: CASAGGAVGGYTF
j_call: TRBJ1-1; d_call: .; clone_size: .; v_call: TRBV19; cdr3_nt: TGTGCCAGTAGTATAATAGGACAGCTGAACACTGAAGCTTTCTTT; cdr3_aa: CASSIIGQLNTEAFF
j_call: TRBJ2-1; d_call: TRBD2; clone_size: medium-sized; v_call: TRBV6-6; cdr3_nt: TGTGCCAGCAGAGGTGGCGGGAGTAGTTGGTACAATGAGCAGTTCTTC; cdr3_aa: CASRGGGSSWYNEQFF
j_call: TRBJ2-1; d_call: TRBD2; clone_size: .; v_call: TRBV5-1; cdr3_nt: TGCGCCAGCAGCCTAACCTCCGGGACTAGTGGCAATGAGCAGTTCTTC; cdr3_aa: CASSLTSGTSGNEQFF
j_call: TRBJ1-1; d_call: TRBD1; clone_size: many; v_call: TRBV5-6; cdr3_nt: TGTGCCAGCAGCTGGGGACAGGGGAGCACTGAAGCTTTCTTT; cdr3_aa: CASSWGQGSTEAFF
j_call: TRBJ1-5; d_call: TRBD1; clone_size: many; v_call: TRBV2; cdr3_nt: TGTGCCAGCAGCCTTGGACAGGGGGCTCAGCAGCCCCAGCATTTT; cdr3_aa: CASSLGQGAQQPQHF
j_call: TRBJ1-1; d_call: .; clone_size: few; v_call: TRBV11-2; cdr3_nt: TGTGCCAGCAGCTCCCGGGGCGGGGTCTCTGAAGCTTTCTTT; cdr3_aa: CASSSRGGVSEAFF
j_call: TRBJ2-3; d_call: .; clone_size: .; v_call: TRBV6-2/TRBV6-3; cdr3_nt: TGTGCCAGCAGTTTAAGGGACACAGATACGCAGTATTTT; cdr3_aa: CASSLRDTDTQYF
j_call: TRBJ1-2; d_call: TRBD1; clone_size: .; v_call: TRBV11-2; cdr3_nt: TGTGCCAGCAGCTTAGGGGTGTCGGGACAGGGATCGGACTATGGCTACACCTTC; cdr3_aa: CASSLGVSGQGSDYGYTF
j_call: TRBJ2-1; d_call: .; clone_size: .; v_call: TRBV2; cdr3_nt: TGTGCCAGCAGTGTCCTTTCCCTTTTAAATGAGCAGTTCTTC; cdr3_aa: CASSVLSLLNEQFF
j_call: TRBJ2-7; d_call: TRBD2; clone_size: many; v_call: TRBV6-1; cdr3_nt: TGTGCCAGCAGTCCCGGACTAGCGGCCGCCTACGAGCAGTACTTC; cdr3_aa: CASSPGLAAAYEQYF
j_call: TRBJ2-4; d_call: .; clone_size: .; v_call: TRBV15; cdr3_nt: TGTGCCACCAGCAGAGACCCGGTGACCAAAAACATTCAGTACTTC; cdr3_aa: CATSRDPVTKNIQYF
j_call: TRBJ2-3; d_call: .; clone_size: few; v_call: TRBV5-1; cdr3_nt: TGCGCCAGCAGCTTGGACGGCGGACCCGGAACAGATACGCAGTATTTT; cdr3_aa: CASSLDGGPGTDTQYF